The clone carrying this T cell receptor (beta chain) was found many times. From the RT-PCR reads, TCRdb called clonotypes with MiXCR, one entry per CDR3 protein. Of more than 550,000 distinct CDR3 sequences listed, approximately 15% are singletons. Trimming took 0 bases from V and 14 from J; bases not matched to a gene: 9. This CDR3 region has 13 residues. The germline V gene has CDR1 LGHDT and CDR2 YNNKEL (reference sequence). The clonotype comes from a female donor in good health, serving as a healthy control. Sequenced: memory CD4+ T cells from blood. The chain has TRBV3-1 and TRBJ1-1; 7 bases agree with TRBD1. In DNA form, the CDR3 reads TGTGCCAGCAGCCAAGATCTGAACAGGGGCTGCTTCTTT. Its translation: CASSQDLNRGCFF.